The T cell receptor (beta chain) described here comes from a study of CD8+CD57+ T cells in acquired aplastic anemia. At the level of the study: Mean yield of DNA from sorted CD4+ and CD8+ cells was approximately 3 ug. The study obtained 11 million or so reads on average for CD4+ cells from healthy donors. Study-level points and caveats: Patients were compared with controls for CD8+ Simpson's diversity, and no significant difference emerged. Researchers report that fewer than 30 CD8+ CDR3 sequences appeared in both patients and controls.

The sample holds a few counts of this clonotype. Its antigen is unidentified. The V end was cut by 5 bases, the J end by 2 bases, with 12 bases between. There are 14 residues in the CDR3. Germline CDR1 and CDR2: LNHDA and SQIVND (reference sequence). Using genomic DNA as the template, TCR beta VDJ and CDR3 profiling was carried out. TCRdb re-analysed the reads in MiXCR, keeping a single row per CDR3 protein. The sample has 400,000 to 500,000 distinct CDR3 sequences, 65% to 80% seen once. The sample consisted of sorted CD4+, CD8+, or CD8+CD57+ T cells (not recorded which) from PBMCs. The source of this sequence is a human donor in good health, serving as a control. The J gene is TRBJ1-1, the V gene TRBV19, with D unresolved. The CDR3 loop is CASSLSDGNTEAFF. As DNA, the CDR3 is TGTGCCAGTAGTCTATCGGACGGAAACACTGAAGCTTTCTTT.